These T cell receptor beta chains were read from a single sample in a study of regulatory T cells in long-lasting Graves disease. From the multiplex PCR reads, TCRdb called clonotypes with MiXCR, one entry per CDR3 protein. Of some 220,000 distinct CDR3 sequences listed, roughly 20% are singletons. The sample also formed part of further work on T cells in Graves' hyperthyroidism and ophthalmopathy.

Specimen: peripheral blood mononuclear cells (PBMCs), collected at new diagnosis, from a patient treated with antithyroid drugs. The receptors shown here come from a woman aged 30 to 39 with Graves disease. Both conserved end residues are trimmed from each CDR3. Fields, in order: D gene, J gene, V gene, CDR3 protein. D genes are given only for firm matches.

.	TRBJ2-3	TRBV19	ASSIREHTDTQY
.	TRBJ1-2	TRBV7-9	ASSLAAGGYT
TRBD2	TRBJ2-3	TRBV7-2	ASSLWGFGTSAIGDTQY
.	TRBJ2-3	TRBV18	ASSAGSTDTQY
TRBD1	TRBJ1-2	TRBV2	ASSRTGGPLDYGYT
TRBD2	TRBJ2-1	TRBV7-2	ASSLGRGAHNEQF
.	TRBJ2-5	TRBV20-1	SASPPRGGETQY
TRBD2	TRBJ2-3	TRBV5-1	ASSLEPSGLAGDADTQY
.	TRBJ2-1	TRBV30	AWSGMGLNSYNEQF
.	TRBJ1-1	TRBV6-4	ASSEEREAF